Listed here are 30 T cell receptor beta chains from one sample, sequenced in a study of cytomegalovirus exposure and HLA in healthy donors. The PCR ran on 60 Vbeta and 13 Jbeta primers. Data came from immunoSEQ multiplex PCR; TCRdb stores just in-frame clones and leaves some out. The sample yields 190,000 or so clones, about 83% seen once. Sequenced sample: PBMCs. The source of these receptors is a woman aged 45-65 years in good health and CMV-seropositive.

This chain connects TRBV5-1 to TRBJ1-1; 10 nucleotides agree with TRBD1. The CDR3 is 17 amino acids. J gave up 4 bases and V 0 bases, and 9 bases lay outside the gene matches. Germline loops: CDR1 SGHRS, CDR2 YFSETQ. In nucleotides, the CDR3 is TGCGCCAGCAGCTTGGGATACAGGACAGGGGGGAGCACTGAAGCTTTCTTT. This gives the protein CASSLGYRTGGSTEAFF.

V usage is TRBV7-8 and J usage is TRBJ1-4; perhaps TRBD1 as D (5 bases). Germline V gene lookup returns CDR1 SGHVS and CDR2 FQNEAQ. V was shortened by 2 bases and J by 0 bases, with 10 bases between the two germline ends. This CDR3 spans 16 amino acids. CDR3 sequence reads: CASSLWTQATNEKLFF. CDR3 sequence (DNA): TGTGCCAGCAGCTTATGGACACAGGCAACTAATGAAAAACTGTTTTTT.

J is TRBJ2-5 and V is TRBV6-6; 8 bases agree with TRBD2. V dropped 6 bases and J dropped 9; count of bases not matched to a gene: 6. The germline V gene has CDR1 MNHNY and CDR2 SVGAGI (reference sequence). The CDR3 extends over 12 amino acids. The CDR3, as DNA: TGTGCCAGCAGACAACTAGCGGCCCCCCAGTACTTC. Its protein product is CASRQLAAPQYF.

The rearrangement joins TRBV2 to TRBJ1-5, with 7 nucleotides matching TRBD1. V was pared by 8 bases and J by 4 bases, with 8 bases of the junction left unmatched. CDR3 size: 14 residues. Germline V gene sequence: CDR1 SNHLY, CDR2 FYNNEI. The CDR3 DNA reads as TGTGCCAGCGGCTCCGAACAGGGGAATCAGCCCCAGCATTTT. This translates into CASGSEQGNQPQHF.

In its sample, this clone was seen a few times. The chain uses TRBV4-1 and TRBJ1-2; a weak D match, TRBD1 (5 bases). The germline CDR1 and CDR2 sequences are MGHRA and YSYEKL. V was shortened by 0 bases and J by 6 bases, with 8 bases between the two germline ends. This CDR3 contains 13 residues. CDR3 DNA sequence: TGCGCCAGCAGCCAAGATATAGGGGATGGCTACACCTTC. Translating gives CASSQDIGDGYTF.

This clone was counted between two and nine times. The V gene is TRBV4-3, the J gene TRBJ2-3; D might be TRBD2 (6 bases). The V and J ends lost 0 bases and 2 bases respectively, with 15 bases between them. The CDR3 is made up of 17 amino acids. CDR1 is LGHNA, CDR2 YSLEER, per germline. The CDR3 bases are TGCGCCAGCAGCCAAGATCCACCAGCGGGTCTCACAGATACGCAGTATTTT. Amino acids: CASSQDPPAGLTDTQYF.

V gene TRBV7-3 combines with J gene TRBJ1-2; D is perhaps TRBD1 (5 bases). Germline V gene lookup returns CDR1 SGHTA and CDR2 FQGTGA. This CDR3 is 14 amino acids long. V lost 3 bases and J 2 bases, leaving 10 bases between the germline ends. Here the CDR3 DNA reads TGTGCCAGCAGCTTCTCAGGGATCAACTATGGCTACACCTTC. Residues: CASSFSGINYGYTF. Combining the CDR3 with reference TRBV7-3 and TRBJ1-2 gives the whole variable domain GAGVSQTPSNKVTEKGKYVELRCDPISGHTALYWYRQSLGQGPEFLIYFQGTGAADDSGLPNDRFFAVRPEGSVSTLKIQRTERGDSAVYLCASSFSGINYGYTFGSGTRLTVV.

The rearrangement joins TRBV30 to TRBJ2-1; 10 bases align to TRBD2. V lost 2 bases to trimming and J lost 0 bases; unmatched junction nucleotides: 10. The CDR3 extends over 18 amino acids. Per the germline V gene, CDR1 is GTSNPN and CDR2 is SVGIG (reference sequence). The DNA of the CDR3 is TGTGCCTGGAGTATAGCGGGGGGAGCGCTCAGCTCCTACAATGAGCAGTTCTTC. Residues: CAWSIAGGALSSYNEQFF.

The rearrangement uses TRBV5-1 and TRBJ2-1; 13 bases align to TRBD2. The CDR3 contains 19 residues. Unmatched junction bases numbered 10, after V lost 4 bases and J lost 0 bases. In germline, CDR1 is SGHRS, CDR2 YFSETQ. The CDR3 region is CASSIGTSGGESSYNEQFF. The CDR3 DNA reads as TGCGCCAGCAGCATCGGTACTAGCGGGGGGGAAAGCTCCTACAATGAGCAGTTCTTC. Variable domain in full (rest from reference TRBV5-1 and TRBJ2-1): KAGVTQTPRYLIKTRGQQVTLSCSPISGHRSVSWYQQTPGQGLQFLFEYFSETQRNKGNFPGRFSGRQFSNSRSEMNVSTLELGDSALYLCASSIGTSGGESSYNEQFFGPGTRLTVL.

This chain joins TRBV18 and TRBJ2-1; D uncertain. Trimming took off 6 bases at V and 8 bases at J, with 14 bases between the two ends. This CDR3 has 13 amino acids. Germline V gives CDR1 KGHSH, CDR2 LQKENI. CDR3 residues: CASSASPSDEQFF. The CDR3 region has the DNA TGTGCCAGCTCCGCGTCACCCTCGGATGAGCAGTTCTTC.

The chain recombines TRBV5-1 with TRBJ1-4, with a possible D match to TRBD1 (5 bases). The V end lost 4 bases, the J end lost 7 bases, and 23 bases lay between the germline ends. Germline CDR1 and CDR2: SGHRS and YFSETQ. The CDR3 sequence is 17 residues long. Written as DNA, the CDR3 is TGCGCCAGCAGCGTACCCCCCACAGGTACCGGGAGTGAAAAACTGTTTTTT. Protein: CASSVPPTGTGSEKLFF.

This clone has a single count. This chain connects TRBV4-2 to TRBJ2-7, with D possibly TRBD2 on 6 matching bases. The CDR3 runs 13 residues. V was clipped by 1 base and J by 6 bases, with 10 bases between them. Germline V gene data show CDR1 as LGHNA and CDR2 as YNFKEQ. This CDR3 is CASSQGRAAEQYF. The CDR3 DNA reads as TGTGCCAGCAGCCAAGGGAGGGCGGCCGAGCAGTACTTC.

The CDR3 loop is CASSSGTGGVKLFF. The CDR3 coding sequence is TGTGCCAGCAGTTCCGGGACAGGGGGCGTAAAACTGTTTTTT. The chain has TRBV2 and TRBJ1-4; 12 bases fit TRBD1. Germline V gene lookup returns CDR1 SNHLY and CDR2 FYNNEI. V was pared by 5 bases and J by 10 bases, with 5 bases of the junction left unmatched. This CDR3 region has 14 residues.

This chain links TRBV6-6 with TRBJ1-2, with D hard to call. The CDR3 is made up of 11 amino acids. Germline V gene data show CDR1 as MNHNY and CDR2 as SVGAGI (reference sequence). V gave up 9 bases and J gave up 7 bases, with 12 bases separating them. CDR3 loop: CASSGDGGYTF. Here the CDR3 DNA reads TGTGCCAGTTCCGGAGATGGTGGCTACACCTTC.

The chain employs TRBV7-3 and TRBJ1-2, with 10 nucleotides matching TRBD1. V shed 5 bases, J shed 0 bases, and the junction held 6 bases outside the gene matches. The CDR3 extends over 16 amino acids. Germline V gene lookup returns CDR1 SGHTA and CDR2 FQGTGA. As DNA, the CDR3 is TGTGCCAGCAGCAGCCGGGACAGGGGAGCTAACTATGGCTACACCTTC. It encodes CASSSRDRGANYGYTF. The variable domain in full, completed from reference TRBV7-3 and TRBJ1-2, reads GAGVSQTPSNKVTEKGKYVELRCDPISGHTALYWYRQSLGQGPEFLIYFQGTGAADDSGLPNDRFFAVRPEGSVSTLKIQRTERGDSAVYLCASSSRDRGANYGYTFGSGTRLTVV.

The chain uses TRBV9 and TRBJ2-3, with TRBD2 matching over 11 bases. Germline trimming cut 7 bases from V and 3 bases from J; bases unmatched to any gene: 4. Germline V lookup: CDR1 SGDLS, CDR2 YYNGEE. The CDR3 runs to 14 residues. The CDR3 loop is CASATSGVTDTQYF. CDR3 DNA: TGTGCCAGCGCGACTAGCGGGGTGACAGATACGCAGTATTTT.

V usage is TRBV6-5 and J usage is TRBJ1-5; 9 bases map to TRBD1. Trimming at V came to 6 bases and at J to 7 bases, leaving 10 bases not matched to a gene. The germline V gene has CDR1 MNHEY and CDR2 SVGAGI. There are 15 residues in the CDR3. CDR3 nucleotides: TGTGCCAGCAGCAGCGGGACAGGGTTACGGCAGCCCCAGCATTTT. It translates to CASSSGTGLRQPQHF.

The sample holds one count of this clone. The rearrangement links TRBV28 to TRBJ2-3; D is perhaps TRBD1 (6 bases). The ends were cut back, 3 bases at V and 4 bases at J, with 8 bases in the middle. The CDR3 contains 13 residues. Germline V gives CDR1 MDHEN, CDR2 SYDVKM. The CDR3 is CASSFNRADTQYF. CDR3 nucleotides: TGTGCCAGCAGTTTTAACAGGGCAGATACGCAGTATTTT.

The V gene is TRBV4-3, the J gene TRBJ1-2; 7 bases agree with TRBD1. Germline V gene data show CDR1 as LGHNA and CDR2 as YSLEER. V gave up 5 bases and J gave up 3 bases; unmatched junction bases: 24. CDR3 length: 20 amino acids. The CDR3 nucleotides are TGCGCCAGCAGCAAAAGGGGGCGCGGGGTTTTAGCAATAAACTACTATGGCTACACCTTC. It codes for CASSKRGRGVLAINYYGYTF.

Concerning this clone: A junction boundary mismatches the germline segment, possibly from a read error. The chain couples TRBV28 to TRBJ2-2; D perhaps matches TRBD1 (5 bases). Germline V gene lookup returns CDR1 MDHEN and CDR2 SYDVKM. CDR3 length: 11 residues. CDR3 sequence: CVTGNTGELFF. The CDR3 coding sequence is TGCGTAACAGGGAACACCGGGGAGCTGTTTTTT.

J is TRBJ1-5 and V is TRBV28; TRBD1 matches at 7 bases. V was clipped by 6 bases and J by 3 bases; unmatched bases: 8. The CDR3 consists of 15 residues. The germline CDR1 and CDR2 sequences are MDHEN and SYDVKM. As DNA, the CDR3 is TGTGCCAGCAGGTACGGGACAGCCCTCAATCAGCCCCAGCATTTT. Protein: CASRYGTALNQPQHF.

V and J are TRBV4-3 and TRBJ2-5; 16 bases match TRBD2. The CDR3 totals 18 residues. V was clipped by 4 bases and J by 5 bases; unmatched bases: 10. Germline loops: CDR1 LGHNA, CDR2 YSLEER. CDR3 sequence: CASSPGTSGGALGETQYF. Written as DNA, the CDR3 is TGCGCCAGCAGCCCCGGGACTAGCGGGGGGGCACTTGGGGAGACCCAGTACTTC.

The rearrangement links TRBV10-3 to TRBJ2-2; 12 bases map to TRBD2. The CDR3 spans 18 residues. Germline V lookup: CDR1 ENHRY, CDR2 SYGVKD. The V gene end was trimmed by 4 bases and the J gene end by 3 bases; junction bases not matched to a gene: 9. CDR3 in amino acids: CAISGSLAGGPDTGELFF. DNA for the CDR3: TGTGCCATCAGTGGTAGCCTAGCGGGGGGGCCTGACACCGGGGAGCTGTTTTTT.

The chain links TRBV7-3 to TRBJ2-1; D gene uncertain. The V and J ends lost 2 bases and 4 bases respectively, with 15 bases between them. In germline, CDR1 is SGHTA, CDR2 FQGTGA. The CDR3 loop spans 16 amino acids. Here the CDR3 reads CASSLQSGSPYNEQFF. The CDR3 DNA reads TGTGCCAGCAGCTTACAGTCGGGTTCCCCTTACAATGAGCAGTTCTTC.

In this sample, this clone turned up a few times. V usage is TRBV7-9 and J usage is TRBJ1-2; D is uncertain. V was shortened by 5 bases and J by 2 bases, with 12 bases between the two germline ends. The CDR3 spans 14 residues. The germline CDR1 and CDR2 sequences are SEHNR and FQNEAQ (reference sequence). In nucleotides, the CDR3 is TGTGCCAGCAGCCCCGGGATAAGCAACTATGGCTACACCTTC. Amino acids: CASSPGISNYGYTF.

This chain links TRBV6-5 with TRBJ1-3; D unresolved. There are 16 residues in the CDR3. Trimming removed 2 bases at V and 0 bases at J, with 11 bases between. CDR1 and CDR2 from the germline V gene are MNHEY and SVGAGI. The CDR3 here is CASSYTQANSGNTIYF. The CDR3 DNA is TGTGCCAGCAGTTACACTCAGGCTAACTCTGGAAACACCATATATTTT.

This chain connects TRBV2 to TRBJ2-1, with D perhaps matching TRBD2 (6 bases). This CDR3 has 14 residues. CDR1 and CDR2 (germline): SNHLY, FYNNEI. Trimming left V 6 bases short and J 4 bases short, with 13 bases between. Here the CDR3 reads CASRGRGAYNEQFF. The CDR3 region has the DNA TGTGCCAGCAGGGGGCGCGGGGCGTACAATGAGCAGTTCTTC.

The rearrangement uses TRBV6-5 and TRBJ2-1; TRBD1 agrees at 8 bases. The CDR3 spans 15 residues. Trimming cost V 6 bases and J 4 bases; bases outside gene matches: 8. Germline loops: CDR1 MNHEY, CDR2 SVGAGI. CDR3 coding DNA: TGTGCCAGCAGCCGTGGGGACAGGCTTTACAATGAGCAGTTCTTC. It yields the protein CASSRGDRLYNEQFF.

The CDR3 bases are TGCGCCAGCAGCGACCGAACCGGGACACCTGCCCATGGCTACACCTTC. Protein sequence: CASSDRTGTPAHGYTF. The V gene is TRBV4-3, the J gene TRBJ1-2; D might be TRBD1 (6 bases). In germline, CDR1 is LGHNA, CDR2 YSLEER. The V gene lost 5 bases and the J gene lost 6 bases, with 22 bases spanning the gap. The CDR3 runs to 16 residues.

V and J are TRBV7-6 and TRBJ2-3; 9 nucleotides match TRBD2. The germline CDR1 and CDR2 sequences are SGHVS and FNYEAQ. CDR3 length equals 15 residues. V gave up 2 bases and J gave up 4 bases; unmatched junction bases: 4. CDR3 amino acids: CASSLFAGGPDTQYF. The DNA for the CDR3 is TGTGCCAGCAGCTTATTTGCGGGGGGGCCAGATACGCAGTATTTT.